This T cell receptor (beta chain) was sequenced during a study of cytomegalovirus exposure and HLA in healthy donors. Study-level points and caveats: According to reports, the classifier identified cytomegalovirus status with high specificity and sensitivity.

The CDR3 extends over 16 amino acids. V trimming: 4 bases; J trimming: 4 bases; junction bases outside the gene matches: 8. The germline gives CDR1 SGHRS, CDR2 YFSETQ. PCR used 60 Vbeta primers and 13 Jbeta primers. Sequencing used immunoSEQ multiplex PCR; TCRdb keeps in-frame clones, though not all of them. The table includes around 92,000 clones, 81% detected once. In regard to this clone: Its antigen is unknown.

The sample comprised PBMCs. This sequence joins TRBV5-1 and TRBJ2-1; the match to TRBD2 covers 10 bases. This receptor was obtained from a girl aged 2 to 10 in good health and CMV-seropositive. The CDR3 bases are TGCGCCAGCAGCGGGGCAACTAGCGGGGATTACAATGAGCAGTTCTTC. Protein product: CASSGATSGDYNEQFF.